This passage covers 29 T cell receptor beta chains from one sample sequenced in a study of T cells in Graves' hyperthyroidism and ophthalmopathy. RNA transcripts yielded amplified TCR beta CDR3 regions. HTBI primers were employed in a first-round RT-PCR of the TCR CDR3. TCRdb itself ran the multiplex PCR reads through MiXCR, one entry per CDR3 protein. The profile shows fewer than 450,000 distinct CDR3 sequences, about 18% of them singletons. Sample: blood. Receptor source: a woman aged 30 to 39 with Graves' hyperthyroidism that later progressed to Graves' ophthalmopathy.

A note on this clonotype: It may be a read error: a sequence one base away is much more abundant. The chain has TRBV10-2 and TRBJ1-2, with a tentative D call TRBD1 (6 bases). Germline V gives CDR1 WSHSY, CDR2 SAAADI. The CDR3 is made up of 10 amino acids. The V end was cut by 10 bases, the J end by 10 bases, with 13 bases between. CDR3 protein: CATGGADYTF. The CDR3 DNA reads TGCGCCACTGGGGGGGCTGACTACACCTTC.

This clonotype occurred many times. The genes are TRBV3-1 and TRBJ1-1; D call uncertain. The CDR3 covers 16 residues. Germline CDR1 and CDR2: LGHDT and YNNKEL (reference sequence). V was cut by 1 base and J by 1 base, with 13 bases left in between. CDR3 loop: CASSQVGGRANTEAFF. The CDR3 nucleotides read TGTGCCAGCAGCCAAGTCGGCGGCAGAGCGAACACTGAAGCTTTCTTT.

At least ten counts were recorded for this clonotype. The chain couples TRBV7-8 to TRBJ2-5, with a possible D match to TRBD1 (6 bases). Trimming took 1 base from V and 3 from J, leaving 12 bases between them. Germline V gene lookup returns CDR1 SGHVS and CDR2 FQNEAQ. There are 15 residues in the CDR3. CDR3 coding DNA: TGTGCCAGCAGCTTAGAGTTCAGGGGCGAAGAGACCCAGTACTTC. Protein product: CASSLEFRGEETQYF.

This clonotype has a count of ten or more. This chain links TRBV2 with TRBJ1-2; 7 bases map to TRBD1. This CDR3 is built from 17 residues. Trimming at V came to 0 bases and at J to 2 bases, leaving 9 bases not matched to a gene. CDR1 is SNHLY, CDR2 FYNNEI, per germline. CDR3 region: CASSEALTGAQNYGYTF. CDR3 nucleotide sequence: TGTGCCAGCAGTGAAGCTTTAACAGGGGCTCAAAACTATGGCTACACCTTC.

The J gene is TRBJ2-1, the V gene TRBV20-1, with D possibly TRBD2 on 5 matching bases. Trimming removed 6 bases from V and 0 bases from J, with 18 bases in between. This CDR3 comprises 16 residues. Germline lookup yields CDR1 DFQATT and CDR2 SNEGSKA (reference sequence). This CDR3 reads CSAEKYSVSSYNEQFF. CDR3 nucleotide sequence: TGCAGTGCAGAAAAGTATAGCGTCAGCTCCTACAATGAGCAGTTCTTC.

This clonotype was observed many times. The chain couples TRBV20-1 to TRBJ2-3; D possibly corresponds to TRBD1 (6 bases). Germline values: CDR1 DFQATT, CDR2 SNEGSKA (reference sequence). V lost 6 bases, J lost 6 bases, and 22 bases lay in between. This CDR3 comprises 15 residues. Written as DNA, the CDR3 is TGCAGTGCCCCGCCACAGGGATCGAGGGTGGATACGCAGTATTTT. This translates into CSAPPQGSRVDTQYF.

The chain is built from TRBV2 and TRBJ2-3; 7 nucleotides align to TRBD2. Looked up from germline, CDR1 is SNHLY and CDR2 is FYNNEI. The CDR3 length is 19 residues. J was trimmed by 3 bases and V by 3 bases; bases with no gene match: 18. The CDR3 sequence is CASSDSNRVGGTTTDTQYF. In nucleotides, the CDR3 is TGTGCCAGCAGTGACTCAAATAGGGTCGGCGGGACTACTACAGATACGCAGTATTTT.

The genes are TRBV27 and TRBJ1-2; 8 positions match TRBD1. CDR3 length: 18 residues. V lost 3 bases to trimming and J lost 2 bases; unmatched junction nucleotides: 14. CDR1 is MNHEY and CDR2 is SMNVEV in the germline V gene (reference sequence). CDR3 residues: CASSFQPLTGAINYGYTF. In nucleotides, the CDR3 is TGTGCCAGCAGTTTTCAGCCTCTGACAGGGGCGATAAACTATGGCTACACCTTC.

This clonotype has ten or more counts. The chain recombines TRBV7-9 with TRBJ2-7; 7 bases agree with TRBD1. CDR1 is SEHNR, CDR2 FQNEAQ, per germline (reference sequence). Trimming took 5 bases from V and 2 from J; bases not matched to a gene: 6. The length of the CDR3 is 14 residues. The chain's CDR3 is CASSPDRAAYEQYF. The CDR3 nucleotides are TGTGCCAGCAGCCCAGACAGGGCGGCCTACGAGCAGTACTTC. Full variable domain (missing parts from reference TRBV7-9 and TRBJ2-7): DTGVSQNPRHKITKRGQNVTFRCDPISEHNRLYWYRQTLGQGPEFLTYFQNEAQLEKSRLLSDRFSAERPKGSFSTLEIQRTEQGDSAMYLCASSPDRAAYEQYFGPGTRLTVT.

CDR3 bases: TGCAGCGTTGAAAAACCGGGACAGGTTGAAGAGACCCAGTACTTC. Residues: CSVEKPGQVEETQYF. The chain uses TRBV29-1 and TRBJ2-5; 8 bases line up with TRBD1. Germline V gene sequence: CDR1 SQVTM, CDR2 ANQGSEA. This CDR3 has 15 residues. Trimming cost V 2 bases and J 3 bases; bases outside gene matches: 8.

This clonotype was observed at least ten times. V usage is TRBV6-2 or TRBV6-3 and J usage is TRBJ2-1; weak D call: TRBD1 (6 bases). With 7 bases removed from V and 9 bases from J, the gap between germline ends came to 25 bases. The germline V gene encodes CDR1 MNHEY and CDR2 SVGEGT. The CDR3 runs 16 residues. The DNA of the CDR3 is TGTGCCAGCACCCCGGGTGTTGGGGGCGATTTCGGTGAGCAGTTCTTC. Residues: CASTPGVGGDFGEQFF.

The chain combines TRBV14 with TRBJ2-7, with a possible D match to TRBD2 (5 bases). Germline V lookup: CDR1 SGHDN, CDR2 FVKESK. V was pared by 3 bases and J by 0 bases, with 12 bases between. The CDR3 runs to 15 residues. The chain's CDR3 is CASSHRGSGSYEQYF. In DNA form, the CDR3 reads TGTGCCAGCAGCCACCGGGGATCAGGCTCCTACGAGCAGTACTTC.

This clonotype was seen ten or more times. J is TRBJ2-7 and V is TRBV9; TRBD2 aligns across 13 bases. Germline lookup yields CDR1 SGDLS and CDR2 YYNGEE. There are 13 residues in the CDR3. J was trimmed by 6 bases and V by 3 bases; bases with no gene match: 0. CDR3 residues: CASSGTSGGEQYF. The DNA of the CDR3 is TGTGCCAGCAGCGGGACTAGCGGGGGCGAGCAGTACTTC.

This clonotype was picked up many times. V is TRBV5-6 and J is TRBJ2-5; D unclear. Germline CDR1 is SGHDT and CDR2 is YYEEEE. The CDR3 totals 13 residues. Deletions cut 2 bases from V and 4 bases from J, with 9 bases between. For the CDR3, the DNA is TGTGCCAGCAGCTTCGACCTCCGAGAGACCCAGTACTTC. This encodes CASSFDLRETQYF.

This clonotype was found many times. The V call is TRBV20-1, the J call TRBJ1-2, with 7 bases matching TRBD1. This CDR3 has 13 amino acids. Germline V lookup: CDR1 DFQATT, CDR2 SNEGSKA (reference sequence). With V trimmed by 6 bases and J by 4 bases, 8 bases remained unmatched. The CDR3, as DNA: TGCAGTGCCCGGGACAGCCAGCTCTATGGCTACACCTTC. Translation gives CSARDSQLYGYTF.

The sample holds a few counts of this clonotype. The chain is built from TRBV6-1 and TRBJ1-2; TRBD1 matches 9 bases. The J segment lost 1 base and the V segment lost 6 bases, leaving 9 bases of the junction unmatched. Looked up from germline, CDR1 is MNHNS and CDR2 is SASEGT. The CDR3 length is 16 residues. This chain's CDR3 is CASRGQGPGVNYGYTF. CDR3 nucleotide sequence: TGTGCCAGCAGGGGACAGGGTCCTGGCGTTAACTATGGCTACACCTTC.

This clonotype was detected only a few times. The chain is built from TRBV25-1 and TRBJ2-2; D not certain. The V gene's germline CDR1 is MGHDK and CDR2 SYGVNS. The V and J ends lost 4 bases and 2 bases respectively, with 11 bases between them. CDR3 size: 15 residues. The CDR3, as DNA: TGTGCCAGCAGTGCTCTTCGGATAAACACCGGGGAGCTGTTTTTT. Residues: CASSALRINTGELFF.

This clonotype was detected a few times. The chain carries TRBV14 and TRBJ2-1; 7 nucleotides match TRBD2. After removal of 4 bases from V and 5 bases from J, the junction contained 5 bases not matched to a gene. Per germline, CDR1 SGHDN and CDR2 FVKESK. The CDR3 runs to 14 residues. The CDR3 loop reads CASSRSGTNNEQFF. The CDR3 coding sequence is TGTGCCAGCAGCCGTTCCGGGACTAACAATGAGCAGTTCTTC.

The rearrangement links TRBV6-1 to TRBJ2-3; D may be TRBD1 (5 bases). CDR3 length: 12 amino acids. With 7 bases removed from V and 4 bases from J, the gap between germline ends came to 9 bases. Germline V gene data show CDR1 as MNHNS and CDR2 as SASEGT. The CDR3 is CASNKQADTQYF. In nucleotides, the CDR3 is TGTGCCAGCAACAAACAGGCAGATACGCAGTATTTT.

This clonotype was picked up a small number of times. The chain links TRBV20-1 to TRBJ2-2, with a tentative D call TRBD1 (5 bases). With 1 base removed from V and 1 base from J, the gap between germline ends came to 13 bases. The CDR3 contains 16 residues. The germline CDR1 and CDR2 sequences are DFQATT and SNEGSKA (reference sequence). CDR3 nucleotides: TGCAGTGCTAGAGGGGGCCCGGTTCGGAACACCGGGGAGCTGTTTTTT. Amino acids: CSARGGPVRNTGELFF.

Ten or more counts support this clonotype. This CDR3 is CASSFTGADTQYF. The CDR3 DNA is TGCGCCAGCAGCTTTACAGGGGCAGATACGCAGTATTTT. This chain connects TRBV5-1 to TRBJ2-3; TRBD1 aligns across 7 bases. The V segment lost 2 bases and the J segment 4 bases; nucleotides outside the gene matches: 1. The germline CDR1 and CDR2 sequences are SGHRS and YFSETQ. This CDR3 contains 13 residues.

This clonotype was picked up many times. The J gene is TRBJ2-1, the V gene TRBV2; perhaps TRBD2 as D (5 bases). The germline V gene encodes CDR1 SNHLY and CDR2 FYNNEI. The CDR3 totals 15 residues. V shed 2 bases and J shed 8 bases, with 16 bases lying between them. The CDR3 loop reads CASSETVNYSDEQFF. For the CDR3, the DNA is TGTGCCAGCAGTGAAACGGTGAACTATAGCGATGAGCAGTTCTTC.

This clonotype was seen at least ten times. This chain uses TRBV5-6 with TRBJ1-5; D may be TRBD1 (5 bases). Per germline, CDR1 SGHDT and CDR2 YYEEEE. The V and J ends lost 1 base and 3 bases respectively, with 11 bases between them. This CDR3 comprises 15 residues. CDR3 residues: CASSLWGRDNQPQHF. The CDR3 DNA reads as TGTGCCAGCAGCTTGTGGGGGAGGGACAATCAGCCCCAGCATTTT.

This rearrangement joins TRBV19 to TRBJ1-3, with a weak D call TRBD1 (5 bases). CDR3 length: 15 residues. The V end was cut by 7 bases, the J end by 3 bases, with 16 bases between. The germline CDR1 and CDR2 sequences are LNHDA and SQIVND (reference sequence). This CDR3 is CASILRQGNGNTIYF. DNA for the CDR3: TGTGCCAGTATCCTACGCCAGGGAAATGGAAACACCATATATTTT. Combining the CDR3 with reference TRBV19 and TRBJ1-3 gives the whole variable domain DGGITQSPKYLFRKEGQNVTLSCEQNLNHDAMYWYRQDPGQGLRLIYYSQIVNDFQKGDIAEGYSVSREKKESFPLTVTSAQKNPTAFYLCASILRQGNGNTIYFGEGSWLTVV.

This chain connects TRBV14 to TRBJ2-7; 8 nucleotides line up with TRBD2. V was pared by 4 bases and J by 3 bases, with 8 bases of the junction left unmatched. This CDR3 region has 15 residues. Germline V CDR1 and CDR2: SGHDN, FVKESK. CDR3 residues: CASSPQRELSYEQYF. The CDR3, as DNA: TGTGCCAGCAGCCCGCAGCGGGAGTTAAGCTACGAGCAGTACTTC.

The chain is built from TRBV12-3 or TRBV12-4 and TRBJ2-3; 14 nucleotides match TRBD2. CDR3 size: 17 residues. J gave up 2 bases and V 6 bases, and 7 bases lay outside the gene matches. CDR3 residues: CASSRGLAGAHTDTQYF. CDR3 in DNA: TGTGCCAGCAGCAGGGGACTAGCGGGGGCCCACACAGATACGCAGTATTTT.

This clonotype was seen many times. The chain is built from TRBV30 and TRBJ2-1, with D hard to call. V lost 2 bases and J 1 base, leaving 9 bases between the germline ends. The germline CDR1 and CDR2 sequences are GTSNPN and SVGIG (reference sequence). The CDR3 spans 14 residues. The CDR3 here is CAWSRSRSYNEQFF. The CDR3 nucleotides are TGTGCCTGGAGTCGTAGCCGGTCCTACAATGAGCAGTTCTTC.

At least ten counts were recorded for this clonotype. This rearrangement joins TRBV6-1 to TRBJ2-5; D is unclear. The CDR3 is 15 residues long. V was trimmed by 5 bases and J by 1 base, leaving 14 bases between them. The V gene's germline CDR1 is MNHNS and CDR2 SASEGT. The CDR3 nucleotides read TGTGCCAGCAGTCGACACCTCGCTATCCAAGAGACCCAGTACTTC. This sequence encodes CASSRHLAIQETQYF.

A few counts support this clonotype. The chain links TRBV4-1 to TRBJ1-3; D uncertain. This CDR3 region has 14 residues. The germline gives CDR1 MGHRA, CDR2 YSYEKL. V gave up 1 base and J gave up 8 bases, with 12 bases separating them. CDR3 residues: CASSQGRSRDTIYF. Here the CDR3 DNA reads TGCGCCAGCAGCCAAGGCAGGTCCAGAGACACCATATATTTT.